The entry below gives a single TCR beta chain sequence along with its context. Its antigen is still unknown. Other DNA sequences in the sample encode the same CDR3. This sample stems from a study of a mutant IDH1 vaccine in newly diagnosed glioma. Study at large: Vaccination began 4-6 weeks post radiotherapy alone, or with temozolomide cycles. Study results and limitations: Changes to the top peripheral T cell clonotypes appeared unrelated to pseudoprogression.

Assay used: immunoSEQ multiplex PCR; TCRdb lists only in-frame clones, some missing. Among tens of thousands of clones listed, roughly 81% were seen once. CDR1 SGHRS and CDR2 YFSETQ come from the germline V gene. This CDR3 is 14 amino acids long. With 4 bases removed from V and 5 bases from J, the gap between germline ends came to 10 bases. Regarding time point: week 23, last vaccination. The content of each vaccine dose was 300 ug of mutant IDH1 20-mer peptide, and topical imiquimod accompanied it. In every donor, the tumor was a new WHO grade 3 or 4 IDH1-mutant, ATRX-lost astrocytoma. The sequences come from PBMCs, collected from a glioma patient whose treatment included an IDH1 peptide vaccine. J is TRBJ1-6 and V is TRBV5-1; D remains unclear. This sequence originates from a woman in her thirties or forties with glioma. Some clones in this sample may be carry-over from other donors' samples. The CDR3 sequence: CASSRDGNNSPLHF. Written as DNA, the CDR3 is TGCGCCAGCAGCCGCGACGGAAATAATTCACCCCTCCACTTT.